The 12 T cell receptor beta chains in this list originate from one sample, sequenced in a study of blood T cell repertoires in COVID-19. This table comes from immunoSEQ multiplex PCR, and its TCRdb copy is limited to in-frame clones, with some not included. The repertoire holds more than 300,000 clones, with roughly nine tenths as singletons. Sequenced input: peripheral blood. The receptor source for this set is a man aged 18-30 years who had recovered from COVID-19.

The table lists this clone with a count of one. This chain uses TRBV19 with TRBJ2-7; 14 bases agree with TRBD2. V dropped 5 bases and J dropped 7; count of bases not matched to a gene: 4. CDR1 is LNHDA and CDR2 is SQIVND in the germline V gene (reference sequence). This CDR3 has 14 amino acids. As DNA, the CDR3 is TGTGCCAGTAGTCTCGGGACTAGCGGGAGAGAGCAGTACTTC. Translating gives CASSLGTSGREQYF.

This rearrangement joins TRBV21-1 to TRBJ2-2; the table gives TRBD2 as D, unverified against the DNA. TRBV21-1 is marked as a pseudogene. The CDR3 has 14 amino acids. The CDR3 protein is CASGLDLNTGELFF. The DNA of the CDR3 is TGTGCCAGCGGACTAGACCTAAACACCGGGGAGCTGTTTTTT.

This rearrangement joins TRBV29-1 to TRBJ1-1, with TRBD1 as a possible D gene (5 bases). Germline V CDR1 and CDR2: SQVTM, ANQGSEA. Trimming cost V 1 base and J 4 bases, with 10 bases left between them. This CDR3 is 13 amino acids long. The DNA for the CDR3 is TGCAGCGTTGAAGGACAGTTCTCCACTGAAGCTTTCTTT. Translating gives CSVEGQFSTEAFF.

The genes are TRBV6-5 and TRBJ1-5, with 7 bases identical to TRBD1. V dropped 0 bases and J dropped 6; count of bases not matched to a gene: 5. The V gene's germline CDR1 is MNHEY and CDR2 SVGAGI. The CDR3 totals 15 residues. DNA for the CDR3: TGTGCCAGCAGTTACTCGCAGGGGGGTTCTCAGCCCCAGCATTTT. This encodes CASSYSQGGSQPQHF.

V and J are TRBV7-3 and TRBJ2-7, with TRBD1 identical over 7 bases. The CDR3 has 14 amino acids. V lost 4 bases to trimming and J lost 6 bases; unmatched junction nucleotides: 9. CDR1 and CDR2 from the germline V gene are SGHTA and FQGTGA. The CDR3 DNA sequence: TGTGCCAGCAGCTCACAAACCACAGGGGCCGAGCAGTACTTC. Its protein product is CASSSQTTGAEQYF.

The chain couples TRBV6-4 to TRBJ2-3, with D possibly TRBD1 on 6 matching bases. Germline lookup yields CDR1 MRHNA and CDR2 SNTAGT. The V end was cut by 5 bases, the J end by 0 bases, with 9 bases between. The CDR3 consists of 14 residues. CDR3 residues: CASSPTGSTDTQYF. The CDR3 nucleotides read TGTGCCAGCAGTCCGACAGGCAGCACAGATACGCAGTATTTT.

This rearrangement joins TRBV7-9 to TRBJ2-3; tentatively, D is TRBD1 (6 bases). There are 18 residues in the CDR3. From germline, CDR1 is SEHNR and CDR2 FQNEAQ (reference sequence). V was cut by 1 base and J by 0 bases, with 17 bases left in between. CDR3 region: CASSLGRRNRESTDTQYF. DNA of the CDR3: TGTGCCAGCAGCTTAGGTAGGAGGAACAGGGAGAGCACAGATACGCAGTATTTT.

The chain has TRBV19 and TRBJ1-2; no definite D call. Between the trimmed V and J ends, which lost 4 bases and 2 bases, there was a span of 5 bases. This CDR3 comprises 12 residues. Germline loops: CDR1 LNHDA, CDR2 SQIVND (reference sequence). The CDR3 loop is CASSNSNYGYTF. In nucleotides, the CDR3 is TGTGCCAGTAGTAACAGCAACTATGGCTACACCTTC.

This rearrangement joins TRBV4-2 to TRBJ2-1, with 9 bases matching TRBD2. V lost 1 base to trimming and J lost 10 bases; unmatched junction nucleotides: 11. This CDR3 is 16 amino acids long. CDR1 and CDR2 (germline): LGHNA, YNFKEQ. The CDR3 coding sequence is TGTGCCAGCAGCCAAGGGGAAGGGACTAGCCGTAGAGAGCAGTTCTTC. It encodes CASSQGEGTSRREQFF.

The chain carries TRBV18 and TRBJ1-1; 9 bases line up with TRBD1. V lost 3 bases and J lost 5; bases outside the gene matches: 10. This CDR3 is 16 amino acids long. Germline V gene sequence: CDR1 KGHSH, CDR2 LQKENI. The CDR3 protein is CASSPSRDRAGTEAFF. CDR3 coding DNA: TGTGCCAGCTCACCGTCCCGGGACAGGGCAGGGACTGAAGCTTTCTTT.

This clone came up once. As DNA, the CDR3 is TGTGCCAGCAGCTTACGGGCAGGGGGGACCTACGAGCAGTACTTC. This sequence encodes CASSLRAGGTYEQYF. V usage is TRBV11-3 and J usage is TRBJ2-7, with D tentatively TRBD1 (7 bases). This CDR3 region has 15 residues. With 2 bases removed from V and 2 bases from J, the gap between germline ends came to 13 bases. The germline CDR1 and CDR2 sequences are SGHNT and YENEEA.

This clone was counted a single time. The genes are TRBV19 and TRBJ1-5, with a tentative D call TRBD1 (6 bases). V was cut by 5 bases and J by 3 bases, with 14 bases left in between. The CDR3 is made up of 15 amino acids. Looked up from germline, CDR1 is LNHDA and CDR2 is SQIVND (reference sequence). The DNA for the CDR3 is TGTGCCAGTAGTCCCGCAGGGGTCGTCAATCAGCCCCAGCATTTT. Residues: CASSPAGVVNQPQHF.